This T cell receptor (beta chain) was captured in a study of blood T cell repertoires in COVID-19. Study context: Samples of COVID-19 (acute and convalescent) were obtained from the United States, Italy and Spain. In each case, the material was cDNA or gDNA derived from T cells, B-cell-depleted T cells, or PBMCs.

In the study's own analysis: For nucleated cells, counts were estimated from reference gene primer amplification. TCRdb's table, derived via immunoSEQ multiplex PCR, lists solely in-frame clones and lacks some. The D gene and trimming were derived from the DNA, and the V and J assignments and clone size from that table. This table has hundreds of thousands of clones, around nine tenths appearing once. With 1 base removed from V and 6 bases from J, the gap between germline ends came to 7 bases. The CDR3 has 13 amino acids. The germline gives CDR1 SEHNR, CDR2 FQNEAQ (reference sequence). This clone turned up a few times.

This clonotype originated in an older woman who had recovered from COVID-19. The sequencing sample was made of peripheral blood. This chain links TRBV7-9 with TRBJ1-5; D is uncertain. The CDR3: CASSLEASQPQHF. DNA for the CDR3: TGTGCCAGCAGCTTAGAGGCTAGTCAGCCCCAGCATTTT.